This TCR beta chain was obtained from a study of T cells in Graves' hyperthyroidism and ophthalmopathy. Study-wide points: The model foresaw ophthalmopathy a median roughly 6.5 months prior to onset.

On this clonotype: Antigen specificity is unknown.

RNA transcripts were the template for amplifying TCR beta CDR3 regions. Carried out on the TCR CDR3, a first-round RT-PCR used the HTBI primer set. TCRdb redid the calling of the multiplex PCR reads with MiXCR, one entry per CDR3 protein. The table has 480,000 or so distinct CDR3 sequences, 40% to 50% seen once; the top ten hold approximately 44%. The specimen was peripheral blood or thyroid tissue (not recorded which). This clonotype was sampled from an adult woman with Graves' disease, either hyperthyroidism or ophthalmopathy (not recorded which).

The CDR3 DNA reads as TGTGCCAGCAGCCCCCGGGGCCCTGGCTCTGGGGCCAACGTCCTGACTTTC. Residues: CASSPRGPGSGANVLTF. The chain recombines TRBV7-2 with TRBJ2-6; D might be TRBD1 or TRBD2, each matching 5 bases. CDR3 length: 17 residues. Germline CDR1 SGHTA, CDR2 FQGNSA. With 5 bases removed from V and 0 bases from J, the gap between germline ends came to 14 bases.